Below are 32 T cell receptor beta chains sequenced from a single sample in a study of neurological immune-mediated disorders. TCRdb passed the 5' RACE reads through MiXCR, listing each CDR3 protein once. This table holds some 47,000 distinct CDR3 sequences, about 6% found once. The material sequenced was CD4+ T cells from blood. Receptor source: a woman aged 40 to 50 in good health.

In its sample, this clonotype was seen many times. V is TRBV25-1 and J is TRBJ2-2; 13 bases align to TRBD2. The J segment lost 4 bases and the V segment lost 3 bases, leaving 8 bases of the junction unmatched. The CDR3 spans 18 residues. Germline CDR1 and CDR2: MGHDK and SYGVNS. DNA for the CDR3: TGTGCCAGCAGTGAGCAACTAGCGGGAGGGCCTAGCACCGGGGAGCTGTTTTTT. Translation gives CASSEQLAGGPSTGELFF.

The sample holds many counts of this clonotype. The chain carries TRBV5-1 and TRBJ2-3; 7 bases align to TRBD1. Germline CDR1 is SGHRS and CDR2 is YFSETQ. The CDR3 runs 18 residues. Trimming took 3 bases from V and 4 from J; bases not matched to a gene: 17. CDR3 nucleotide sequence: TGCGCCAGCAGCTCTCCGTCGACAGGGCAAACAGGTGCAGATACGCAGTATTTT. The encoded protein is CASSSPSTGQTGADTQYF.

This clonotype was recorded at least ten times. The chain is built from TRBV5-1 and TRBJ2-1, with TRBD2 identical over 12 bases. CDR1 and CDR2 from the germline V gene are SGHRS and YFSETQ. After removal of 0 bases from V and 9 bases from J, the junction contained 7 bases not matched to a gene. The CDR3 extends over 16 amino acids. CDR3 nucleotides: TGCGCCAGCAGCTTGGAACTAGCGGGAGGTGGCGGTGAGCAGTTCTTC. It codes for CASSLELAGGGGEQFF.

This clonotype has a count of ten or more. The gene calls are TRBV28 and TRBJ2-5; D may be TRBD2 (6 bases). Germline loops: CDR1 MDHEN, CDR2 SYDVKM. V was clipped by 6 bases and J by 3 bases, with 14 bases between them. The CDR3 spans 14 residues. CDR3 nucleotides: TGTGCCAGCAGCCGATCGTGGGGGGAAGAGACCCAGTACTTC. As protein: CASSRSWGEETQYF.

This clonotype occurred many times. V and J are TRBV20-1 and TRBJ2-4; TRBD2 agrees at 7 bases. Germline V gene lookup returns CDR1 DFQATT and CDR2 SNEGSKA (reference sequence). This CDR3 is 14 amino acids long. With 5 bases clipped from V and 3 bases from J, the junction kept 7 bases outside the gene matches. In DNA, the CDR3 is TGCAGTGCTGCTCACCGGGACTACAAAAACATTCAGTACTTC. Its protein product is CSAAHRDYKNIQYF.

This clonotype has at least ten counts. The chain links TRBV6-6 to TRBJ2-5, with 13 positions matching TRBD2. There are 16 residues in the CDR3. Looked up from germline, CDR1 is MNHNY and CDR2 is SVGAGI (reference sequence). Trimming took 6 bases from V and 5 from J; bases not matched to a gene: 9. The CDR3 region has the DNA TGTGCCAGCAGCACCACTAGCGGGAGGGCCTCGGAGACCCAGTACTTC. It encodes CASSTTSGRASETQYF.

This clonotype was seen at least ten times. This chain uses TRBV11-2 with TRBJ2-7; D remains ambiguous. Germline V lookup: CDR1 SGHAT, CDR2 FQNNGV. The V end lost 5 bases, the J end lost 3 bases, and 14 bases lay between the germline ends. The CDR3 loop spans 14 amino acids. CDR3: CASSPLGIFYEQYF. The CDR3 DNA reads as TGTGCCAGCAGCCCCTTGGGGATCTTCTACGAGCAGTACTTC.

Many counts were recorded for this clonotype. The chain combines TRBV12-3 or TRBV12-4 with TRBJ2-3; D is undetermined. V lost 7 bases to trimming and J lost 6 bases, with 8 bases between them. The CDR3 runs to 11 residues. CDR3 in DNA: TGTGCCAGCACCGTATCCGATACGCAGTATTTT. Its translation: CASTVSDTQYF.

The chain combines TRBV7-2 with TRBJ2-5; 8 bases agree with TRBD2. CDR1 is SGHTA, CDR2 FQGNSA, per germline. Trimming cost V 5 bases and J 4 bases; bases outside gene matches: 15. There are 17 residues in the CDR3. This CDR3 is CASSIRLAGTPLETQYF. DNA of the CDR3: TGTGCCAGCAGCATCCGGCTAGCGGGTACCCCCCTAGAGACCCAGTACTTC. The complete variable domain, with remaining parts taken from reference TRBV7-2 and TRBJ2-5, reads GAGVSQSPSNKVTEKGKDVELRCDPISGHTALYWYRQSLGQGLEFLIYFQGNSAPDKSGLPSDRFSAERTGGSVSTLTIQRTQQEDSAVYLCASSIRLAGTPLETQYFGPGTRLLVL.

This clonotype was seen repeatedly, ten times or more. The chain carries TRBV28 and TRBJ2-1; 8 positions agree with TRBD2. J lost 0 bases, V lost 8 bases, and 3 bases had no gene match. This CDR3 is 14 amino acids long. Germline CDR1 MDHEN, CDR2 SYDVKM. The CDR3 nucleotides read TGTGCCAGCTATAGCGGGGACTCCTACAATGAGCAGTTCTTC. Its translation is CASYSGDSYNEQFF.

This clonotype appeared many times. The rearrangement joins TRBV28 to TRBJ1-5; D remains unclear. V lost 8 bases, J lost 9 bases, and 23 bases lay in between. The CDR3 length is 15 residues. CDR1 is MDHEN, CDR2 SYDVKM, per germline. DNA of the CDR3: TGTGCCAGCGAATCTTCAAATCCGGGGAAAAGGCCCCAGCATTTT. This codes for CASESSNPGKRPQHF.

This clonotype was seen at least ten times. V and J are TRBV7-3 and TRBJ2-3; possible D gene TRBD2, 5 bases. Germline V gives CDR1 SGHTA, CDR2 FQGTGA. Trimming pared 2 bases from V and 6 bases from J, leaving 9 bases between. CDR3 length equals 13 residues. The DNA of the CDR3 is TGTGCCAGCAGCTTAGGAGGCAGCGATACGCAGTATTTT. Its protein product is CASSLGGSDTQYF.

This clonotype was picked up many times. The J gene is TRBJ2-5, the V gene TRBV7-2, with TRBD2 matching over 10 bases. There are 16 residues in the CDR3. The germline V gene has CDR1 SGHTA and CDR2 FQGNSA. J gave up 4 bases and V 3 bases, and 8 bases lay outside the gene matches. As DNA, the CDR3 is TGTGCCAGCAGCTTGGATGGTAGCGGGAGGTTAGAGACCCAGTACTTC. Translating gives CASSLDGSGRLETQYF.

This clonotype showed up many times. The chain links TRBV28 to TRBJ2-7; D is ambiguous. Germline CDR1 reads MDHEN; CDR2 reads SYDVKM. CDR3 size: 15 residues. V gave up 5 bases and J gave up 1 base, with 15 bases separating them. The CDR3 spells CASSSTRRTSYEQYF. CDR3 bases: TGTGCCAGCAGTAGCACAAGGAGAACATCCTACGAGCAGTACTTC.

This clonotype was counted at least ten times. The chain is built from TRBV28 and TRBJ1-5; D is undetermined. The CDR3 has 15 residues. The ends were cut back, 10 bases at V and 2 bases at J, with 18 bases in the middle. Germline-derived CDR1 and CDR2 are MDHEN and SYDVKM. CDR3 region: CATLAGNSRNQPQHF. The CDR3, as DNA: TGTGCCACCCTCGCTGGAAATAGTCGCAATCAGCCCCAGCATTTT.

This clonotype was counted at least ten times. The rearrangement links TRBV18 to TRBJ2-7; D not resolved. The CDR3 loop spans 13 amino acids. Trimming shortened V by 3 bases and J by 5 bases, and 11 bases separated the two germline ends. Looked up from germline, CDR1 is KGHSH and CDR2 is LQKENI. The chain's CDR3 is CASSPRGPDEQYF. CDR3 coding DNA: TGTGCCAGCTCACCCAGAGGACCCGACGAGCAGTACTTC.

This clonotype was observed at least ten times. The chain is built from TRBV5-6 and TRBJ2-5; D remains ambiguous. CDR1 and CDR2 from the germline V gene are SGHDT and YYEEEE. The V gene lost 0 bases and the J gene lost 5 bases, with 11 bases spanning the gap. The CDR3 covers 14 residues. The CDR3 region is CASSLAGTRETQYF. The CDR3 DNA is TGTGCCAGCAGCTTGGCGGGCACCAGGGAGACCCAGTACTTC. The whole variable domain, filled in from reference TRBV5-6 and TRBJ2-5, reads DAGVTQSPTHLIKTRGQQVTLRCSPKSGHDTVSWYQQALGQGPQFIFQYYEEEERQRGNFPDRFSGHQFPNYSSELNVNALLLGDSALYLCASSLAGTRETQYFGPGTRLLVL.

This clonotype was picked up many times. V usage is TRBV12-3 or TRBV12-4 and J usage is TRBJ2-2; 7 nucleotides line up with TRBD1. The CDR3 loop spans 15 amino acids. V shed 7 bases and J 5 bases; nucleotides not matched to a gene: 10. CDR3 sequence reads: CASNPLGQTTGELFF. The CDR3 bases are TGTGCCAGCAACCCCCTGGGACAGACGACCGGGGAGCTGTTTTTT.

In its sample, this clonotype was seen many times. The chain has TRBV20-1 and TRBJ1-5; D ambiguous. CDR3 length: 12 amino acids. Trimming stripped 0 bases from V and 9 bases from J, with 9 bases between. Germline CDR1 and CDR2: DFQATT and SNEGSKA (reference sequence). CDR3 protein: CSAREKVWPQHF. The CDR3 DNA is TGCAGTGCTAGAGAAAAGGTTTGGCCCCAGCATTTT.

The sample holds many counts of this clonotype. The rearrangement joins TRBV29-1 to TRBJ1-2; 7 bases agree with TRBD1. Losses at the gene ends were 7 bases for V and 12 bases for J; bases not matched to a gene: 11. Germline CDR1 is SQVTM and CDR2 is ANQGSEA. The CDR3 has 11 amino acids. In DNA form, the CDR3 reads TGCAGCGCCAAGACAGGGAGAAGCGACACCTTC. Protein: CSAKTGRSDTF.

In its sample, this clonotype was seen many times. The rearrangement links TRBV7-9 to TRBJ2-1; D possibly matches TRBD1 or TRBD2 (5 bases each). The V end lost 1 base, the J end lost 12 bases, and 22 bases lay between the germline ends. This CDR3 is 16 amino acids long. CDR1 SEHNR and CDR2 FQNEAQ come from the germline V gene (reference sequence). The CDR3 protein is CASSLGWGLESVGQFF. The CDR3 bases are TGTGCCAGCAGCTTAGGGTGGGGGTTAGAATCGGTAGGGCAGTTCTTC. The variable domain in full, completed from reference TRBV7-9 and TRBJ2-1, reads DTGVSQNPRHKITKRGQNVTFRCDPISEHNRLYWYRQTLGQGPEFLTYFQNEAQLEKSRLLSDRFSAERPKGSFSTLEIQRTEQGDSAMYLCASSLGWGLESVGQFFGPGTRLTVL.

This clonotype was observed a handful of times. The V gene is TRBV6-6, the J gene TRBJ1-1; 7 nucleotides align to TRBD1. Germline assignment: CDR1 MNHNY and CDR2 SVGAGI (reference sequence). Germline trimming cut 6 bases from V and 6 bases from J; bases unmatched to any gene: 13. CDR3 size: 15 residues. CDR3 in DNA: TGTGCCAGCAGCGATAAGAGGGGGCAAGGCGCTGAAGCTTTCTTT. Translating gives CASSDKRGQGAEAFF.

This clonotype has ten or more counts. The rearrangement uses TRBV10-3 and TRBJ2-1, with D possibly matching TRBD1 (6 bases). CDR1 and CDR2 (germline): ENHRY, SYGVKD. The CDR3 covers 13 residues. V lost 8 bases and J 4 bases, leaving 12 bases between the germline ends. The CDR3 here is CAIGQLNYNEQFF. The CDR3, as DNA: TGTGCCATCGGACAGCTAAATTACAATGAGCAGTTCTTC.

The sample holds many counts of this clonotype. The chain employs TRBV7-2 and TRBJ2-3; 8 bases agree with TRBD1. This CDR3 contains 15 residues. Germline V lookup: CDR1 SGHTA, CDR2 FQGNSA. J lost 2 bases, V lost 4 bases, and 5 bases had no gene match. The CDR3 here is CASSSGTGHTDTQYF. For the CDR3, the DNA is TGTGCCAGCAGCTCCGGGACAGGTCACACAGATACGCAGTATTTT.

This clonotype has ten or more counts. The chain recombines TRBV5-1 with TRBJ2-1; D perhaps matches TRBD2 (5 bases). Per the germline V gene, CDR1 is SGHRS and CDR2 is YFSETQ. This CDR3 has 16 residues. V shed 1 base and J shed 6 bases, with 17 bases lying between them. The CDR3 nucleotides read TGCGCCAGCAGCTTGCGGGCCGATCCTCGGGGCAATGAGCAGTTCTTC. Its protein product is CASSLRADPRGNEQFF.

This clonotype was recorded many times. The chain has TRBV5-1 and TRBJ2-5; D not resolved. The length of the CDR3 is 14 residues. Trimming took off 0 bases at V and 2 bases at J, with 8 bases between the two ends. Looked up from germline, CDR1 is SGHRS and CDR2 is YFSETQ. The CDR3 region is CASSLGAKQETQYF. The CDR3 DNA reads TGCGCCAGCAGCTTGGGAGCGAAACAAGAGACCCAGTACTTC.

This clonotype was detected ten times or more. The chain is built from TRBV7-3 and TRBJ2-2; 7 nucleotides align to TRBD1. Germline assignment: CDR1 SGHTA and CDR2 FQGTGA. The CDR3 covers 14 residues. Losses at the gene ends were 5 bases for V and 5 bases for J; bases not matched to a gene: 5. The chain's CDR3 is CASSTQGVTGELFF. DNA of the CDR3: TGTGCCAGCAGCACCCAGGGGGTGACCGGGGAGCTGTTTTTT.

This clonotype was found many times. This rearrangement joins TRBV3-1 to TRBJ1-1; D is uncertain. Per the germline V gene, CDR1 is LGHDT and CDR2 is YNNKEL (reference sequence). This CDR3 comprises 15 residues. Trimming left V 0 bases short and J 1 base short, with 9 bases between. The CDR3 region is CASSQDGQGNTEAFF. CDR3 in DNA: TGTGCCAGCAGCCAAGACGGCCAAGGGAACACTGAAGCTTTCTTT.

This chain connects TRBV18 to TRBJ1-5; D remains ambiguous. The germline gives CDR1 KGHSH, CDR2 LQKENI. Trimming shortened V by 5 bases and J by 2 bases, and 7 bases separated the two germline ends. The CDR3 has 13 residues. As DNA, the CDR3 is TGTGCCAGCTCAACTAGGGGCAATCAGCCCCAGCATTTT. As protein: CASSTRGNQPQHF. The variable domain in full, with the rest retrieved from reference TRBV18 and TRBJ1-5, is NAGVMQNPRHLVRRRGQEARLRCSPMKGHSHVYWYRQLPEEGLKFMVYLQKENIIDESGMPKERFSAEFPKEGPSILRIQQVVRGDSAAYFCASSTRGNQPQHFGDGTRLSIL.

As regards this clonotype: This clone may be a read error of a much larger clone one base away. CDR3 DNA: TGCAGTGCTAGAGATAGGGTAGATACGCAGTATTTT. It codes for CSARDRVDTQYF. The chain recombines TRBV20-1 with TRBJ2-3, with D hard to call. The CDR3 length is 12 residues. Trimming left V 0 bases short and J 5 bases short, with 6 bases between. Germline CDR1 reads DFQATT; CDR2 reads SNEGSKA (reference sequence).

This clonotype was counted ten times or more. The CDR3 loop reads CASNPWTSGRRSYNEQFF. The CDR3 nucleotides read TGTGCCAGCAACCCCTGGACTAGCGGTAGAAGGTCCTACAATGAGCAGTTCTTC. The chain links TRBV28 to TRBJ2-1, with TRBD2 matching over 10 bases. The CDR3 is 18 amino acids. CDR1 and CDR2 (germline): MDHEN, SYDVKM. With 7 bases clipped from V and 1 base from J, the junction kept 13 bases outside the gene matches.

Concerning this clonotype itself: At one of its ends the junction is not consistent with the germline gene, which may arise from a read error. CDR3 region: CASSLEGQRRSQQLF. In nucleotides, the CDR3 is TGTGCCAGCAGCTTAGAAGGACAGCGAAGGAGCCAGCAGTTATTC. The V gene is TRBV11-3, the J gene TRBJ2-1; D perhaps matches TRBD1 (6 bases). Germline loops: CDR1 SGHNT, CDR2 YENEEA. This CDR3 region has 15 residues.